This TCR beta chain was documented in a study of T cell changes during pregnancy in multiple sclerosis. Profiling relied on immunoSEQ multiplex PCR, and the TCRdb table lists in-frame clones only, not all of them. The table has approximately 70,000 clones, just over 90% seen once. Trimming at V came to 6 bases and at J to 4 bases, leaving 6 bases not matched to a gene. CDR1 and CDR2 from the germline V gene are MRHNA and SNTAGT. The CDR3 consists of 15 residues. This clonotype originated in a female donor with multiple sclerosis, enrolled in a pregnancy study. The chain is built from TRBV6-4 and TRBJ2-7, with 13 bases lining up with TRBD2. This specimen was CD4+ T cells from peripheral blood mononuclear cells, taken before pregnancy. The CDR3 is CASRGLAGLLYEQYF. The CDR3 coding sequence is TGTGCCAGCAGGGGACTAGCGGGACTTTTATACGAGCAGTACTTC.